This TCR beta chain was sequenced in a study of T cells expressing NK-cell markers. Study context: Sorted T-cell subsets CD3+CD56+NKG2C+, CD3+CD56+NKG2C- and CD3+CD56-NKG2C+ were TCR beta-sequenced.

The cDNA for TCR beta came from 5'RACE template switching with UMIs. After re-calling the 5' RACE reads, TCRdb lists one entry per CDR3 protein, DNA absent. The sample table includes 300,000 to 500,000 distinct CDR3 sequences. For this clonotype: Its matching antigen is unknown.

The CDR3 runs to 15 residues. Study outcomes and limitations: The study found these clonotypes also leading the CD3+CD56-NKG2C+ fraction in a few donors. Of the CD8+ T cells in about 6 donors, roughly 1.0-7.5% belonged to dominant NKG2C+ clonotypes.

The sample comprised blood T cells: a sorted CD56 or NKG2C T cell subset, CD4+ or CD8+ T cells, or bulk PBMC T cells (not recorded which). The V call is TRBV12-3 or TRBV12-4, the J call TRBJ1-1; TCRdb's D call of TRBD1 is untestable without DNA. The TCR originated in a woman in her 50s in good health. CDR3 protein: CASSRTRAFNTEAFF.